This T cell receptor beta chain appears in the sequencing data of a study of patients and donors after allogeneic stem cell transplantation. Via MiXCR, TCRdb re-called the RT-PCR reads, giving one row per CDR3 protein. Of 400,000 to 450,000 distinct CDR3 sequences in the sample, 16% were seen once. Material for sequencing was blood, either unsorted or a sorted T cell fraction (not recorded which). This sequence originates from a human donor who was either an allogeneic HSCT recipient or a stem cell or donor lymphocyte infusion donor (not recorded which). It is not recorded whose cells these are; they may come from a transplant donor.

CDR3 DNA sequence: TGTGCCAGCAGTTTACTCGGGACAGGGGAAGGAAAACTGTTTTTT. Protein: CASSLLGTGEGKLFF. The genes are TRBV27 and TRBJ1-4; 10 positions agree with TRBD1. The CDR3 is made up of 15 amino acids. The J segment lost 10 bases and the V segment lost 2 bases, leaving 7 bases of the junction unmatched. Per germline, CDR1 MNHEY and CDR2 SMNVEV (reference sequence). The complete variable domain, with remaining parts taken from reference TRBV27 and TRBJ1-4, reads EAQVTQNPRYLITVTGKKLTVTCSQNMNHEYMSWYRQDPGLGLRQIYYSMNVEVTDKGDVPEGYKVSRKEKRNFPLILESPSPNQTSLYFCASSLLGTGEGKLFFGSGTQLSVL.